The clone carrying this T cell receptor (beta chain) was recorded a few times. This record belongs to a study of cytomegalovirus exposure and HLA in healthy donors. The primer mix had 60 Vbeta and 13 Jbeta primers. Data came from immunoSEQ multiplex PCR; TCRdb stores just in-frame clones and leaves some out. The sample holds a few hundred thousand clones, 82% seen once. The CDR3 loop spans 16 amino acids. Unmatched junction bases numbered 6, after V lost 1 base and J lost 1 base. Germline-derived CDR1 and CDR2 are SQVTM and ANQGSEA. The chain uses TRBV29-1 and TRBJ2-2, with TRBD1 matching 7 bases. Sequencing used PBMCs. This receptor was identified in a woman between 35 and 50 years old in good health and CMV-seronegative. The CDR3 sequence is CSVEGTGFQNTGELFF. In DNA, the CDR3 is TGCAGCGTTGAAGGGACAGGCTTTCAGAACACCGGGGAGCTGTTTTTT.